This entry is about one T cell receptor beta chain. Generated by immunoSEQ multiplex PCR, the TCRdb table keeps only in-frame clones and is missing some. This sample has 180,000 or so clones; about 87% occur once, and the top ten carry approximately 3.3%. These data are taken from a study of blood T cell repertoires in COVID-19. Study-wide context: The samples span acute and convalescent COVID-19 from the United States, Italy and Spain. PBMCs, B-cell-depleted T cells, or T cells provided the cDNA or gDNA that made up the material.

With 6 bases removed from V and 0 bases from J, the gap between germline ends came to 14 bases. The germline gives CDR1 SGHAT, CDR2 FQNNGV. This CDR3 has 15 amino acids. Sequences were obtained from peripheral blood. The clonotype comes from a man in his late teens or twenties with active or convalescent COVID-19. The V and J genes are TRBV11-2 and TRBJ1-1; the D gene is possibly TRBD1 (5 bases). In DNA, the CDR3 is TGTGCCAGCAGTAATCTAGACAGCATGAACACTGAAGCTTTCTTT. Amino acids: CASSNLDSMNTEAFF.